This TCR beta chain was identified during a study of human T cells and chemical hapten exposure. Authors' data handling: Samples held a median of roughly 100,000 TCRs, range about 20,000–690,600. TCRdb reprocessed the RACE reads via MiXCR and lists one record per CDR3 protein. TCRdb, rather than the study authors, made the V and J calls. The sample yields 110,000 or so distinct CDR3 sequences, less than 35% seen once. Indicated time point: patch test 3, about 24 weeks after DPC sensitization. Noted treatment: therapeutic diphenylcyclopropenone sensitization with weekly scalp DPC. Investigators collected blood before applying each patch test. The CDR3 sequence is 12 residues long. V was clipped by 5 bases and J by 7 bases, with 6 bases between them.

The input for sequencing was whole blood, taken in connection with sensitization to the hapten diphenylcyclopropenone (DPC). The V gene is TRBV12-3 or TRBV12-4, the J gene TRBJ1-6; D gene unclear. The TCR originated in a man aged 40-49 years with alopecia areata. Some clones in this sample may be carry-over from other donors' samples. DNA of the CDR3: TGTGCCAGCAGTGGTGGGAATTCACCCCTCCACTTT. It specifies CASSGGNSPLHF.